Listed below are T cell receptor beta chains from one sample, sequenced in a study of cytomegalovirus exposure and HLA in healthy donors. Using immunoSEQ multiplex PCR, the repertoire was profiled, and TCRdb retains in-frame clones only, with some absent. The table lists 100,000 to 150,000 clones, roughly 82% of them singletons. The sample consisted of PBMCs. These receptor sequences come from a middle-aged woman in good health and CMV-seropositive. CDR3s include the opening cysteine and the closing phenylalanine or tryptophan. The D gene is left open where the match is weak. The listing skips clone size in some rows; elsewhere it reads once, few, many or a size class.

abundance	v_gene	d_gene	len	j_gene	CDR3aa	CDR3nt
-	TRBV7-9	-	16	TRBJ1-2	CASSLAAEGKEEGYTF	TGTGCCAGCAGCTTAGCCGCGGAAGGCAAAGAGGAGGGCTACACCTTC
-	TRBV19	-	14	TRBJ1-1	CASSITGPNTEAFF	TGTGCCAGTAGTATAACAGGGCCGAACACTGAAGCTTTCTTT
-	TRBV6-5	-	13	TRBJ2-7	CASSLQGVKEQYF	TGTGCCAGCAGCCTACAGGGAGTTAAGGAGCAGTACTTC
-	TRBV7-9	-	13	TRBJ2-2	CASSFGGTGELFF	TGTGCCAGCAGCTTCGGAGGAACCGGGGAGCTGTTTTTT
once	TRBV6-5	-	13	TRBJ1-1	CASTQRGGLKAFF	TGTGCCAGCACTCAGAGGGGGGGACTAAAAGCTTTCTTT
-	TRBV10-2	TRBD2	15	TRBJ2-7	CASSELGLQSYEQYF	TGCGCCAGCAGTGAATTGGGACTACAGTCCTACGAGCAGTACTTC
-	TRBV7-2	-	13	TRBJ1-1	CASSSQGYTEAFF	TGTGCCAGCAGCTCACAGGGTTACACTGAAGCTTTCTTT
once	TRBV7-2	TRBD2	14	TRBJ2-7	CASSQRLAGGEQYF	TGTGCCAGCAGTCAACGACTAGCGGGAGGCGAGCAGTACTTC
-	TRBV2	TRBD1	17	TRBJ1-1	CASSKGALGQGNTEAFF	TGTGCCAGCAGTAAAGGGGCCCTGGGACAGGGGAACACTGAAGCTTTCTTT
-	TRBV14	-	14	TRBJ1-6	CASSQDDSASPLHF	TGTGCCAGCAGCCAAGATGACAGTGCCTCACCCCTCCACTTT
-	TRBV28	TRBD2	18	TRBJ2-7	CASSNPGLAGEGSYEQYF	TGTGCCAGCAGTAACCCGGGACTAGCGGGAGAAGGGTCCTACGAGCAGTACTTC
-	TRBV7-2	-	14	TRBJ2-7	CASSARQAGDEQYF	TGTGCCAGCAGCGCACGTCAGGCAGGGGACGAGCAGTACTTC
-	TRBV6-1	TRBD1	18	TRBJ2-7	CASSARTLSTGGTYEQYF	TGTGCCAGCAGTGCCCGTACCCTCTCGACAGGGGGAACCTACGAGCAGTACTTC
-	TRBV27	-	14	TRBJ2-5	CASSFVAGFETQYF	TGTGCCAGCAGTTTTGTGGCGGGATTTGAGACCCAGTACTTC
-	TRBV6-1	-	15	TRBJ2-3	CASRREPQFTDTQYF	TGTGCCAGCAGGAGGGAACCGCAATTCACAGATACGCAGTATTTT
-	TRBV30	-	13	TRBJ1-4	CAWSEGTSEKLFF	TGTGCCTGGTCAGAGGGTACCAGTGAAAAACTGTTTTTT
-	TRBV7-9	-	14	TRBJ2-5	CASSLVLEGETQYF	TGTGCCAGCAGCTTAGTCCTAGAGGGAGAGACCCAGTACTTC
-	TRBV25-1	-	13	TRBJ1-1	CASEGGLNTEAFF	TGTGCCAGCGAGGGGGGGCTGAACACTGAAGCTTTCTTT
-	TRBV10-3	-	13	TRBJ2-3	CAILNAGTDTQYF	TGTGCCATCTTAAATGCGGGCACAGATACGCAGTATTTT
-	TRBV2	TRBD1	14	TRBJ2-7	CASSSGTGFYEQYF	TGTGCCAGCAGTTCCGGGACAGGGTTCTACGAGCAGTACTTC
-	TRBV30	-	12	TRBJ1-2	CAWSLGEYGYTF	TGTGCCTGGAGTCTAGGAGAGTATGGCTACACCTTC
-	TRBV7-9	TRBD2	15	TRBJ2-7	CASNGWREGAYEQYF	TGTGCCAGCAACGGATGGCGGGAGGGCGCCTACGAGCAGTACTTC
few	TRBV29-1	-	14	TRBJ1-2	CSVVEMAPRYGYTF	TGCAGCGTTGTGGAGATGGCCCCTCGGTATGGCTACACCTTC
-	TRBV7-3	-	14	TRBJ1-1	CASSPATGNTEAFF	TGTGCCAGCAGCCCGGCGACGGGGAACACTGAAGCTTTCTTT
-	TRBV9	TRBD2	15	TRBJ2-7	CASSAWGTSSYEQYF	TGTGCCAGCAGCGCCTGGGGGACTAGCTCCTACGAGCAGTACTTC
-	TRBV10-3	-	13	TRBJ2-3	CAISRDFQDTQYF	TGTGCCATCAGTCGGGACTTCCAAGATACGCAGTATTTT
-	TRBV6-5	-	15	TRBJ1-2	CASSYSPGRGDGYTF	TGTGCCAGCAGTTACTCCCCCGGGAGGGGGGATGGCTACACCTTC
-	TRBV28	TRBD1	14	TRBJ2-7	CASSSGTGVYEQYF	TGTGCCAGCAGTTCCGGGACAGGGGTCTACGAGCAGTACTTC
once	TRBV5-1	TRBD1	18	TRBJ1-5	CASSGGQGPSSNHQPQHF	TGCGCCAGCAGCGGGGGACAGGGACCTAGTTCGAATCATCAGCCCCAGCATTTT
-	TRBV9	-	16	TRBJ2-2	CASIPSSSGNTGELFF	TGTGCCAGCATCCCTTCTAGTAGCGGGAACACCGGGGAGCTGTTTTTT
few	TRBV6-6	-	13	TRBJ1-4	CASLRDTREKLFF	TGTGCCAGCCTCCGGGACACTCGAGAAAAACTGTTTTTT
few	TRBV6-5	TRBD1	15	TRBJ1-2	CASSYSTGQAYGYPF	TGTGCCAGCAGTTACTCGACGGGACAGGCATATGGCTACCCCTTC
-	TRBV6-5	TRBD2	15	TRBJ2-7	CASSLLAGGYHEQYF	TGTGCCAGCAGTTTACTAGCGGGAGGGTACCACGAGCAGTACTTC
-	TRBV6-1	-	12	TRBJ1-5	CAGGGFNQPQHF	TGTGCCGGGGGGGGGTTCAATCAGCCCCAGCATTTT
-	TRBV9	-	13	TRBJ2-1	CASSVKGSHEQFF	TGTGCCAGCAGCGTAAAAGGGAGTCATGAGCAGTTCTTC
-	TRBV27	TRBD2	15	TRBJ2-1	CASSLTSGAEGEQFF	TGTGCCAGCAGCCTAACTAGCGGGGCGGAAGGTGAGCAGTTCTTC
-	TRBV19	TRBD1	14	TRBJ2-5	CASSIAGGTETQYF	TGTGCCAGTAGTATAGCAGGGGGCACAGAGACCCAGTACTTC
-	TRBV7-2	TRBD1	16	TRBJ2-1	CASSLNGQGPYNEQFF	TGTGCCAGCAGCCTTAATGGACAGGGCCCGTACAATGAGCAGTTCTTC
few	TRBV21-1	-	14	TRBJ2-7	CASSKTRVTEEQYF	TGTGCCAGCAGCAAAACGAGGGTGACGGAGGAGCAGTACTTC